A selection of T cell receptor beta chains follows, all from one sample in a study of blood T cell repertoires in COVID-19. Sequencing used immunoSEQ multiplex PCR; TCRdb keeps in-frame clones, though not all of them. Here the sample spans over 600,000 clones, approximately 90% being singletons. Sequencing was carried out using peripheral blood. The receptors originated from a woman aged 18-35 years with acute or convalescent COVID-19. The CDR3 runs from the conserved cysteine through the conserved F or W. D genes are given only for firm matches. The size entry is marked missing in some rows and otherwise reads once, few, many or a size class.

V	size	D	J	DNA	CDR3
TRBV30	-	-	TRBJ2-2	TGTGCCTGGAGTGTAGGGGTTAACACCGGGGAGCTGTTTTTT	CAWSVGVNTGELFF
TRBV7-2	-	TRBD1	TRBJ1-3	TGTGCCAGCAGCTTAGTAGTGACAGGGGGAAGGAGCTCTGGAAACACCATATATTTT	CASSLVVTGGRSSGNTIYF
TRBV5-5	-	TRBD1	TRBJ1-2	TGTGCCAGCAGCTTACAGGGGGACTATGGCTACACCTTC	CASSLQGDYGYTF
TRBV4-3	-	TRBD1	TRBJ2-1	TGCGCCAGCAGCCTAGCGGGACAGGGGACCTACAATGAGCAGTTCTTC	CASSLAGQGTYNEQFF
TRBV2	-	-	TRBJ1-6	TGTGCCAGCAGTGATAAGGGGCCGGTGAATTCACCCCTCCACTTT	CASSDKGPVNSPLHF
TRBV5-6	-	TRBD1	TRBJ2-3	TGTGCCAGCAGCTCCGGACAGGGGGCGAATACGCAGTATTTT	CASSSGQGANTQYF
TRBV12-2	-	-	TRBJ2-7	TGTGCAAGTCGCTTATTATATGGACCGGACAGTAGCTCCTACGAGCAGTACTTC	CASRLLYGPDSSSYEQYF
TRBV6-5	-	-	TRBJ1-1	TGTGCCAGCAGCCAAAGGGGACTGTCGCACACTGAAGCTTTCTTT	CASSQRGLSHTEAFF
TRBV19	-	-	TRBJ1-5	TGTGCCAGTACACCAAGACAGACTTTCAATCAGCCCCAGCATTTT	CASTPRQTFNQPQHF
TRBV18	-	TRBD2	TRBJ2-2	TGTGCCAGCTCGCCTCGGACTAGCGTGAACACCGGGGAGCTGTTTTTT	CASSPRTSVNTGELFF
TRBV6-5	-	-	TRBJ1-1	TGTGCCAGCAGTTACAGTAGGGGCACTGAAGCTTTCTTT	CASSYSRGTEAFF
TRBV25-1	-	TRBD1	TRBJ1-6	TGTGCCAGCAGTGAGGCGGACAGGGTACACTCACCCCTCCACTTT	CASSEADRVHSPLHF
TRBV5-1	-	TRBD2	TRBJ2-1	TGCGCCAGCAGCTCAGAGCGGGGGGGCCTCAATGAGCAGTTCTTC	CASSSERGGLNEQFF
TRBV5-6	-	-	TRBJ2-7	TGTGCCAGCAGCTTGGGACTAGGTGACTACGAGCAGTACTTC	CASSLGLGDYEQYF
TRBV7-3	-	-	TRBJ1-1	TGTGCCAGCAGCTCCAGTCGGAACACTGAAGCTTTCTTT	CASSSSRNTEAFF
TRBV6-5	-	-	TRBJ2-1	TGTGCCAGCAGTTCTGCCTCCCGAGGTTCCCCCTCTGAGCAGTTCTTC	CASSSASRGSPSEQFF
TRBV6-5	-	TRBD1	TRBJ1-1	TGTGCCAGCAGTTACTCGGGACAGGGTTGGGGTGAAGCTTTCTTT	CASSYSGQGWGEAFF
TRBV5-1	-	-	TRBJ2-3	TGCGCCAGCAGCCCCTGGGCCAGGGGTACAGATACGCAGTATTTT	CASSPWARGTDTQYF
TRBV24-1	-	TRBD1	TRBJ1-5	TGTGCCACCAGACAGACAGGGAGTAATCAGCCCCAGCATTTT	CATRQTGSNQPQHF
TRBV7-2	-	TRBD1	TRBJ1-2	TGTGCCAGCAGCTTAGGACAGGGGCTTAACTATGGCTACACCTTC	CASSLGQGLNYGYTF
TRBV20-1	-	TRBD1	TRBJ1-2	TGCAGTGCTAGTGCTGGCAGGGGGCCGGGGGACTATGGCTACACCTTC	CSASAGRGPGDYGYTF
TRBV10-3	once	TRBD1	TRBJ1-2	TGTGCCATCAGTAGGGACAGGGTCGACTATGGCTACACCTTC	CAISRDRVDYGYTF
TRBV6-5	-	-	TRBJ1-1	TGTGTCCGAGGGTTGGGGGCGGGTGCTGAAGCTTTCTTT	CVRGLGAGAEAFF
TRBV5-1	-	TRBD1	TRBJ2-7	TGCGCCAGCAGTTGGGGACAGGGGGTCTACGAGCAGTACTTC	CASSWGQGVYEQYF
TRBV5-1	-	TRBD2	TRBJ2-3	TGCGCCAGCAGCGGGGGGGTAGCGACAGATACGCAGTATTTT	CASSGGVATDTQYF
TRBV6-5	-	-	TRBJ2-5	TGTGCCAGCAGTTTACGTACCGGGACAACCCAAGAGACCCAGTACTTC	CASSLRTGTTQETQYF
TRBV5-8	-	-	TRBJ1-1	TGTGCCAGCAGCCCGGAGGACAGTAGGACTGAAGCTTTCTTT	CASSPEDSRTEAFF
TRBV5-1	-	-	TRBJ2-5	TGCGCCAGCAGCTTGGAGCAGGCCCAGTACTTC	CASSLEQAQYF
TRBV6-5	-	-	TRBJ2-3	TGTGCCAGCAAGCGGACTAGCACAGATACGCAGTATTTT	CASKRTSTDTQYF
TRBV18	-	TRBD1	TRBJ2-3	TGTGCCAGCTCCCTCGACAGGGTTCGACCAGATACGCAGTATTTT	CASSLDRVRPDTQYF
TRBV7-2	-	TRBD1	TRBJ1-5	TGTGCCAGCAGCTTATGGGACAGCATTAATCAGCCCCAGCATTTT	CASSLWDSINQPQHF
TRBV19	-	-	TRBJ1-6	TGTGCCAGTAGAGGTACGGAGTGGAATTCACCCCTCCACTTT	CASRGTEWNSPLHF
TRBV5-1	-	TRBD1	TRBJ1-1	TGCGCCAGCAGCTTGGCGGCAGGGGGGACGAACACTGAAGCTTTCTTT	CASSLAAGGTNTEAFF
TRBV2	-	-	TRBJ1-5	TGTGCCAGCAGCCCTCAGGGAATGGGTCAGCCCCAGCATTTT	CASSPQGMGQPQHF
TRBV29-1	-	-	TRBJ2-2	TGCAGCGCTCAACAGGGAATGGGGCTGTTTTTT	CSAQQGMGLFF
TRBV6-5	-	TRBD2	TRBJ2-5	TGTGCCAGCAGTTACTCCGGGACTAGCGGCCAAGAGACCCAGTACTTC	CASSYSGTSGQETQYF
TRBV28	once	TRBD1	TRBJ1-1	TGTGCCAGCAGTATCCCTCAGGGGGAAGTGAACACTGAAGCTTTCTTT	CASSIPQGEVNTEAFF
TRBV2	-	TRBD1	TRBJ2-1	TGTGCCAGCAGTTTCCCTGACAGGGATCGCTATGAGCAGTTCTTC	CASSFPDRDRYEQFF
TRBV29-1	few	TRBD1	TRBJ1-2	TGCAGCGTTCCACAGGGGAATGGAGGCTACACCTTC	CSVPQGNGGYTF
TRBV5-4	once	TRBD2	TRBJ2-3	TGTGCCAGCAGCTCGCGGGGGGGGCAAGATACGCAGTATTTT	CASSSRGGQDTQYF
TRBV7-9	once	TRBD1	TRBJ1-1	TGTGCCAGCAGCCGGTGGAGGGGGCGCGGGGACACTGAAGCTTTCTTT	CASSRWRGRGDTEAFF
TRBV30	-	-	TRBJ1-2	TGTGCCTGGAGTCCCCCGCGGTCACTTAACTATGGCTACACCTTC	CAWSPPRSLNYGYTF
TRBV14	-	TRBD1	TRBJ2-2	TGTGCCAGCAGCCAAGAGAGGACAGGGAGTGCGACCGGGGAGCTGTTTTTT	CASSQERTGSATGELFF
TRBV14	-	TRBD1	TRBJ1-4	TGTGCCAGCAGCCAAGATCCGGTGAGACAGGGCGATGAAAAACTGTTTTTT	CASSQDPVRQGDEKLFF
TRBV27	once	-	TRBJ1-5	TGTGCCAGCAGTCCCACCGGGGAAACTAATCAGCCCCAGCATTTT	CASSPTGETNQPQHF
TRBV7-8	-	TRBD2	TRBJ2-7	TGTGCCAGCAGCGTTAGCGGGGGGGCCTACGAGCAGTACTTC	CASSVSGGAYEQYF
TRBV7-3	-	TRBD1	TRBJ1-5	TGTGCCAGCAGCCCGCTGTGGGACAGGGATGATCAGCCCCAGCATTTT	CASSPLWDRDDQPQHF
TRBV9	few	TRBD2	TRBJ2-2	TGTGCCAGCAGCCGACGGGAGGTTTCGAACACCGGGGAGCTGTTTTTT	CASSRREVSNTGELFF
TRBV19	-	-	TRBJ1-5	TGTGCCAGCCACAGGGACCTAAATCAGCCCCAGCATTTT	CASHRDLNQPQHF
TRBV11-2	-	-	TRBJ1-2	TGTGCCAGCAGCTTAGGGAGGTATGGGTCCTATGGCTACACCTTC	CASSLGRYGSYGYTF
TRBV9	few	-	TRBJ1-2	TGTGCCAGCAGCGAGGCTCCCGGGTTACTATCTATCCGGGGGGGCTACACCTTC	CASSEAPGLLSIRGGYTF
TRBV18	once	TRBD1	TRBJ1-1	TGTGCCAGCTCACGTCTCGGACAGGCTGTGAACACTGAAGCTTTCTTT	CASSRLGQAVNTEAFF
TRBV3-1/TRBV3-2	few	-	TRBJ1-2	TGTGCCAGCAGCCCACTTCGACAGACGAGCTACACCTTC	CASSPLRQTSYTF
TRBV6-5	-	-	TRBJ1-2	TGTGCCAGCAGTTTATATTCAAACTCTTATGGCTACACCTTC	CASSLYSNSYGYTF
TRBV4-1	once	-	TRBJ2-1	TGCGCCAGCAGCCAACCAGTGGCCCGCTACAATGAGCAGTTCTTC	CASSQPVARYNEQFF
TRBV11-2	-	TRBD1	TRBJ1-2	TGTGCCAGCAGCCTCGGACAGGGGGCACGTGGCTACACCTTC	CASSLGQGARGYTF
TRBV19	-	TRBD1	TRBJ2-7	TGTGCCAGTAGTATACAGGACAGGGGTACCTACGAGCAGTACTTC	CASSIQDRGTYEQYF
TRBV6-5	-	-	TRBJ1-2	TGTGCCAGCGCCCCGGAGGTCGGGGGACTGAATGGCTACACCTTC	CASAPEVGGLNGYTF
TRBV6-5	-	-	TRBJ1-2	TGTGCCAGCAGTATTGACTCGTTCGGGGGCTACACCTTC	CASSIDSFGGYTF
TRBV6-2/TRBV6-3	-	TRBD2	TRBJ2-1	TGTGCCAGCAGTTATGGGGGGGTGCCCTACAATGAGCAGTTCTTC	CASSYGGVPYNEQFF